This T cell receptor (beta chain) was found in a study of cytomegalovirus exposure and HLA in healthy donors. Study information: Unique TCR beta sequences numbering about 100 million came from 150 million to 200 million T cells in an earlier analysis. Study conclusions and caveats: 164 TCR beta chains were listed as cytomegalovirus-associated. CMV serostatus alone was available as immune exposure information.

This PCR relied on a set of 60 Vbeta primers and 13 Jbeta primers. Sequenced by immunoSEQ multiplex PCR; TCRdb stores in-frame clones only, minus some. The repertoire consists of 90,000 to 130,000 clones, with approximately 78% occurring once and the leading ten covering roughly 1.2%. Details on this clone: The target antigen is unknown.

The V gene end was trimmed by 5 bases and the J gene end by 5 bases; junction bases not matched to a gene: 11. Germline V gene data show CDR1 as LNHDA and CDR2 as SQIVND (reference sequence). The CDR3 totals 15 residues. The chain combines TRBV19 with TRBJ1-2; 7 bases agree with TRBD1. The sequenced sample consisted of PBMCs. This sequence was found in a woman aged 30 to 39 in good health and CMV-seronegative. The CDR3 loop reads CASSPGDSPGYGYTF. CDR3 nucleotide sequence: TGTGCCAGTAGTCCAGGGGACAGCCCGGGGTATGGCTACACCTTC.